Reported below is one T cell receptor (beta chain). This record comes from a study of blood T cell repertoires in COVID-19. Looking at the study overall: Collection of acute and convalescent COVID-19 samples took place in the United States, Italy and Spain. From T cells, B-cell-depleted T cells, or PBMCs came the material, which was cDNA or gDNA.

In the original workflow: The assay estimated nucleated cells by amplifying reference gene primers. Some clones are missing from TCRdb's copy, which holds only in-frame ones; the method was immunoSEQ multiplex PCR. For V, J and clone size, that table is used; D and trimming come from the DNA. The sample comprises about 75,000 clones, under 80% of which are singletons, and 2% to 3% rests with the top ten. Germline CDR1 reads SGHRS; CDR2 reads YFSETQ. The CDR3 totals 15 residues. Germline trimming cut 4 bases from V and 4 bases from J; bases unmatched to any gene: 7. This chain connects TRBV5-1 to TRBJ1-5, with 8 bases aligning to TRBD1. The source material was peripheral blood. The TCR was taken from a human donor with acute or convalescent COVID-19. The donor label of this sample is uncertain. For the CDR3, the DNA is TGCGCCAGCAGCCCCTCGGACAGGGCAAATCAGCCCCAGCATTTT. This translates into CASSPSDRANQPQHF.